This T cell receptor beta chain was observed in a study of T cell repertoires in cytomegalovirus infection. This CDR3 region has 11 residues. The germline CDR1 and CDR2 sequences are SNHLY and FYNNEI. V shed 1 base and J shed 9 bases, with 7 bases lying between them. Remarks on this clonotype: The target antigen is unknown.

Using its own MiXCR run on the reads, TCRdb lists one record per CDR3 protein. The sample contains about 60,000 distinct CDR3 sequences, approximately 36% of which appear only once. The chain uses TRBV2 and TRBJ2-7; unclear D gene. The sample was PBMCs, sequenced either directly or after in vitro stimulation (not recorded which). The sequence derives from a human donor in good health (CMV status not recorded). Some clones in this sample may be carry-over from other donors' samples. The CDR3 DNA sequence: TGTGCCAGCAGTGAAGGGTATGGGCAGTACTTC. It is translated as CASSEGYGQYF.